A selection of T cell receptor beta chains follows, all from one sample in a study of cytomegalovirus exposure and HLA in healthy donors. Sequencing used immunoSEQ multiplex PCR; TCRdb keeps in-frame clones, though not all of them. Of 150,000 to 180,000 clones in the sample, 86% were seen once. Sequencing was performed on PBMCs. The receptors were gathered from a man aged 18-30 years in good health and CMV-seropositive. The CDR3 runs from the conserved cysteine through the conserved F or W. Fields, in order: V gene, D gene, J gene, clone size, CDR3 DNA, CDR3 protein. The D gene is left open where the match is weak. Not every row has a clone size; where given, it reads once, few, many or a size class.

TRBV7-3	NA	TRBJ2-1	NA	TGTGCCAGCAGCTTATCAGGGGCTCCCCGCCTTGAGCAGTTCTTC	CASSLSGAPRLEQFF
TRBV19	NA	TRBJ1-2	NA	TGTGCCAGTACATACGGGAGTAGGACATCCTATGGCTACACCTTC	CASTYGSRTSYGYTF
TRBV5-6	NA	TRBJ1-1	once	TGTGCCAGCAGCTCCAGGGGCCGTCTTGAAGCTTTCTTT	CASSSRGRLEAFF
TRBV30	NA	TRBJ1-3	once	TGTGCCTGGAGCCCCCTTGGAAACACCATATATTTT	CAWSPLGNTIYF
TRBV9	TRBD2	TRBJ2-3	NA	TGTGCCAGCAGCCCTAGCGGTAGCGGGGGCTACACAGATACGCAGTATTTT	CASSPSGSGGYTDTQYF
TRBV19	NA	TRBJ1-5	once	TGTGCCAGTAGTAGAGGTTATCAGCCCCAGCATTTT	CASSRGYQPQHF
TRBV7-2	NA	TRBJ2-2	NA	TGTGCCAGCAGCTTTCAGACAGGATCCACCGGGGAGCTGTTTTTT	CASSFQTGSTGELFF
TRBV7-8	NA	TRBJ1-1	NA	TGTGCCAGCAGCTTAGCGCGGGGGGCCCCGAACACTGAAGCTTTCTTT	CASSLARGAPNTEAFF
TRBV5-1	NA	TRBJ2-1	once	TGCGCCAGCAGCTTGGCGGCTAGCTCCTACAATGAGCAGTTCTTC	CASSLAASSYNEQFF
TRBV5-6	NA	TRBJ2-1	NA	TGTGCCAGCAGCTTGTTGTTGGGCACCAGCTCCTACAATGAGCAGTTCTTC	CASSLLLGTSSYNEQFF
TRBV4-3	TRBD2	TRBJ2-1	NA	TGCGCCAGCACCCCGGGACTACAAAGCTCCTACAATGAGCAGTTCTTC	CASTPGLQSSYNEQFF
TRBV19	NA	TRBJ2-3	NA	TGTGCCAGTAGAGGGACTCAGTTTCGGTACTCCACAGATACGCAGTATTTT	CASRGTQFRYSTDTQYF
TRBV18	TRBD2	TRBJ2-7	NA	TGTGCCAGCTCCCCACGGGGGGAGGGCTACGAGCAGTACTTC	CASSPRGEGYEQYF
TRBV4-3	NA	TRBJ1-2	NA	TGCGCCAGCAGCCAAGATCCCTTGATAGTAAACTATGGCTACACCTTC	CASSQDPLIVNYGYTF
TRBV7-6	TRBD2	TRBJ2-7	NA	TGTGCCAGCAGCTTGGGTAGCGGGGTCTACGAGCAGTACTTC	CASSLGSGVYEQYF
TRBV6-1	TRBD2	TRBJ2-1	NA	TGTGCCAGCAGTCTAGCGGGAGTCTACGATGAGCAGTTCTTC	CASSLAGVYDEQFF
TRBV18	TRBD1	TRBJ1-3	NA	TGTGCCAGCTCAGTACGGGACAGGAACACCATATATTTT	CASSVRDRNTIYF
TRBV29-1	NA	TRBJ2-3	NA	TGCAGCGCCGATCGGGGGGCCACAGATACGCAGTATTTT	CSADRGATDTQYF
TRBV7-2	TRBD1	TRBJ1-5	NA	TGTGCCAGCAGCCTACAGGGGGGCAATCAGCCCCAGCATTTT	CASSLQGGNQPQHF
TRBV5-1	TRBD2	TRBJ2-1	NA	TGCGCCAGCAGCCTTATAGCGGGAGCCAATGAGCAGTTCTTC	CASSLIAGANEQFF
TRBV5-4	NA	TRBJ2-7	NA	TGTGCCAGCAGCTTACGACGGGAACATGACGAGCAGTACTTC	CASSLRREHDEQYF
TRBV4-3	NA	TRBJ2-3	NA	TGCGCCAGCAGCCGCCAGACAGCTAGCACAGATACGCAGTATTTT	CASSRQTASTDTQYF
TRBV30	TRBD2	TRBJ2-5	NA	TGTGCCTGTTTACTAGCGGGAGGTGGGGAGACCCAGTACTTC	CACLLAGGGETQYF
TRBV6-5	NA	TRBJ1-2	NA	TGTGCCAGCAATGTGGGAGGCCCGACTTATGGCTACACCTTC	CASNVGGPTYGYTF
TRBV2	TRBD1	TRBJ2-1	NA	TGTGCCAGCCACTGGGCAGGGGGCTTGAATGAGCAGTTCTTC	CASHWAGGLNEQFF
TRBV29-1	NA	TRBJ2-5	NA	TGCAGCGTTGTCGTCGGAGAGACCCAGTACTTC	CSVVVGETQYF
TRBV6-1	NA	TRBJ2-3	NA	TGTGCCAGCAGTGATGCCACAGTAGCAGATACGCAGTATTTT	CASSDATVADTQYF
TRBV19	TRBD2	TRBJ2-7	few	TGTGCCAGCCGACTAGCGGGAGACCACGAGCAGTACTTC	CASRLAGDHEQYF
TRBV7-9	TRBD2	TRBJ2-3	few	TGTGCCAGCAGCTTAGCCGACGGGGGGACAGATACGCAGTATTTT	CASSLADGGTDTQYF
TRBV7-3	TRBD2	TRBJ2-5	NA	TGTGCCAGCAGCTTAACAAGGCGGGGGATACAAGAGACCCAGTACTTC	CASSLTRRGIQETQYF
TRBV7-6	TRBD1	TRBJ2-3	NA	TGTGCCAGCAGCTTAGCCGACAGGGGTGGGAGCACAGATACGCAGTATTTT	CASSLADRGGSTDTQYF
TRBV5-6	TRBD1	TRBJ1-3	once	TGTGCCAGCAGCTTGTCCGGGACAGGGGCCCTTTTAGGAAACACCATATATTTT	CASSLSGTGALLGNTIYF
TRBV4-1	NA	TRBJ2-3	NA	TGCGCCAGCAGCCGGGCGCTCACAGATACGCAGTATTTT	CASSRALTDTQYF
TRBV19	NA	TRBJ1-6	few	TGTGCCAGTCGGTCAGGCTGGTCGGGGAATTCACCCCTCCACTTT	CASRSGWSGNSPLHF
TRBV6-5	NA	TRBJ1-1	NA	TGTGCCAGCAGTTACGCGGGAATGGCTGAAGCTTTCTTT	CASSYAGMAEAFF
TRBV12-5	TRBD2	TRBJ2-1	NA	TGTGCTAGTGGATGGACTAGCGGGAGTATGGGTTACAATGAGCAGTTCTTC	CASGWTSGSMGYNEQFF
TRBV27	TRBD2	TRBJ2-3	NA	TGTGCCAGCAGTGAGAGGACTAGCGGGGGGCGCCCTATTGGCACAGATACGCAGTATTTT	CASSERTSGGRPIGTDTQYF
TRBV28	NA	TRBJ2-7	NA	TGTGCCAGCAGTTTAGAGCGGGCGAGCTCCTACGAGCAGTACTTC	CASSLERASSYEQYF
TRBV6-1	TRBD1	TRBJ1-4	NA	TGTGCCAGCAGTGTCATGGACAGGAGGAATGAAAAACTGTTTTTT	CASSVMDRRNEKLFF
TRBV5-1	TRBD1	TRBJ2-5	NA	TGCGCCAGCAGCGTTAACAGGGGGCGGGAGACCCAGTACTTC	CASSVNRGRETQYF
TRBV9	NA	TRBJ2-2	NA	TGTGCCAGCAGCGTAGGGCAGGGATGGAACACCGGGGAGCTGTTTTTT	CASSVGQGWNTGELFF
TRBV15	TRBD1	TRBJ1-1	NA	TGTGCCACCAGCACCTGGGACAGGGCCTTTCTGAACACTGAAGCTTTCTTT	CATSTWDRAFLNTEAFF
TRBV6-5	TRBD1	TRBJ2-7	NA	TGTGCCAGCAGGTCCGGGACAGGGGGTCCCTACGAGCAGTACTTC	CASRSGTGGPYEQYF
TRBV4-2	NA	TRBJ2-7	NA	TGTGCCAGCAGCCATGGGGACACCCGGCAGTACTTC	CASSHGDTRQYF
TRBV6-1	NA	TRBJ2-1	NA	TGTGCCAGCAGTGAACATCCAGCGGTCCCCTACAATGAGCAGTTCTTC	CASSEHPAVPYNEQFF
TRBV6-6	TRBD1	TRBJ1-1	NA	TGTGCCAGCAGCCCCCGGGACAGGGGGATGAACACTGAAGCTTTCTTT	CASSPRDRGMNTEAFF